The sequence of this T cell receptor beta chain was determined in a study of OX40 agonist ivuxolimab in advanced cancers. At the level of the study: People who had prior anti-PD-1, anti-PD-L1 or anti-CTLA-4 therapy could take part, and under 45% had some. Study-wide points: Averaged across samples, CD8+ T cells carried more expanded clones than CD4+ did. The investigators did not determine what antigen specificity the expanded peripheral T cells had.

Trimming shortened V by 0 bases and J by 0 bases, and 10 bases separated the two germline ends. This CDR3 has 16 amino acids. The V gene's germline CDR1 is SGHNT and CDR2 YYREEE (reference sequence). Only in-frame clones appear in the TCRdb table, and some are missing; sequencing was by immunoSEQ multiplex PCR. The sample lists tens of thousands of clones, 70% to 90% seen once, with about 3.1% in the top ten. Of note for this clone: Its matching antigen is unknown.

The genes are TRBV5-4 and TRBJ1-3; the D is unclear. Sequencing used CD4+ or CD8+ T cells sorted from blood, obtained in a trial of the OX40 agonist ivuxolimab. This TCR derives from an adult with an advanced solid tumor such as melanoma, head and neck, liver or kidney cancer. CDR3 sequence reads: CASSLGQPHSGNTIYF. The CDR3 DNA reads TGTGCCAGCAGCTTGGGCCAGCCCCACTCTGGAAACACCATATATTTT.